This T cell receptor beta chain appears in the sequencing data of a study of T cell changes during pregnancy in multiple sclerosis. The CDR3 contains 15 residues. Clones were sequenced by immunoSEQ multiplex PCR, and TCRdb holds only the in-frame ones, with some missing. The sample includes tens of thousands of clones, around 92% of them seen just once. This chain joins TRBV21-1 and TRBJ1-2; TRBD1, the D gene given by the table, was not confirmed from the DNA. TRBV21-1 is described as a pseudogene. The specimen comprised peripheral blood, sampled in the third trimester of pregnancy. The receptor was isolated from a female donor in good health, enrolled as a control in a pregnancy study. CDR3 nucleotides: TGTGCCAGCAGCAAAAAGAGGACAGTTCCCTATGGCTACACCTTC. Translated, it gives CASSKKRTVPYGYTF.